This T cell receptor (beta chain) appears in the sequencing data of a study of persistence of HIV-infected CD4 T cells. As for the study in general: Up to about 180 mL blood was drawn at multiple time points; a couple of donors had single-time leukapheresis.

This nonspecific control used anti-CD3/anti-CD28 bead stimulation of CD4+ T cells. Sorting of responding CD4+ T cells relied on upregulated CD40 ligand together with CD69. Donors had undetectable plasma HIV-1 RNA, under 50 copies/mL, for 4+ years. CD4+ T cell counts exceeded 400 cells/uL; CMV serology was positive. Sequencing used immunoSEQ version 4 in survey mode. Some clones are missing from TCRdb's copy, which holds only in-frame ones; the method was immunoSEQ multiplex PCR. The table has tens of thousands of clones, just over 90% seen once. After removal of 7 bases from V and 1 base from J, the junction contained 10 bases not matched to a gene. The CDR3 covers 17 residues. Germline V CDR1 and CDR2: LNHDA, SQIVND (reference sequence). For this clone: Antigen: not known.

The V and J genes are TRBV19 and TRBJ2-3, with 11 bases matching TRBD2. This material consisted of CD4+ T cells sorted from PBMCs after roughly 20-hour stimulation, taken from a patient who received antiretroviral therapy. The receptor was isolated from an adult man with HIV who was CMV-seropositive. CDR3 coding DNA: TGTGCCAGTACCCGAGGGGCGACTAGCGGGGGCACAGATACGCAGTATTTT. Its protein is CASTRGATSGGTDTQYF.